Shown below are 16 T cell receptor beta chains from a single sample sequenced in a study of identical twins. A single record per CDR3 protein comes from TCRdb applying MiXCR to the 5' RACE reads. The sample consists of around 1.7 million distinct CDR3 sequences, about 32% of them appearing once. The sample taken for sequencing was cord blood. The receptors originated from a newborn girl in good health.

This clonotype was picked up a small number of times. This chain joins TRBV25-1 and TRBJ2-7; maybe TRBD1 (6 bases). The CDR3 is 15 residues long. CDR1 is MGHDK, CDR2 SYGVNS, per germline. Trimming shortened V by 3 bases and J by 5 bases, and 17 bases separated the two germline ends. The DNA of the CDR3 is TGTGCCAGCAGTGACAGGGGCCGTAGTGGGGACGAGCAGTACTTC. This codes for CASSDRGRSGDEQYF.

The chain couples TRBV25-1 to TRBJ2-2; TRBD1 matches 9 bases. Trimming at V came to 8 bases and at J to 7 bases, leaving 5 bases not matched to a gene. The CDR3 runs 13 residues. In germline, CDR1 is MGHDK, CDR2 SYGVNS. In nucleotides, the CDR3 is TGTGCCAGCCGCGACAGGGGGTACGGGGAGCTGTTTTTT. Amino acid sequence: CASRDRGYGELFF.

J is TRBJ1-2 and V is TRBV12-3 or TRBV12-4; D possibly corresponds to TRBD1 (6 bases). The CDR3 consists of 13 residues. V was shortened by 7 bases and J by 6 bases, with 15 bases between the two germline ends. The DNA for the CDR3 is TGTGCCAGCAATACACAGGGAATGGATGGCTACACCTTC. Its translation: CASNTQGMDGYTF.

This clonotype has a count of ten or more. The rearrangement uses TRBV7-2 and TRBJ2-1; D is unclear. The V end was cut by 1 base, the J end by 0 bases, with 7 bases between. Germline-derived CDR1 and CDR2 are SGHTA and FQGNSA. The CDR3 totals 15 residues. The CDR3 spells CASSLGGPSYNEQFF. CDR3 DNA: TGTGCCAGCAGCTTAGGTGGACCCTCCTACAATGAGCAGTTCTTC.

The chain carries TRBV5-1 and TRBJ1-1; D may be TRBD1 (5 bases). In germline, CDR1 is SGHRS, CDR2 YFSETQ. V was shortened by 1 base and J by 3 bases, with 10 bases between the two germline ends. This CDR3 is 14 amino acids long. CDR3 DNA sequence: TGCGCCAGCAGCTTGAGGTTGGGGGACACTGAAGCTTTCTTT. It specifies CASSLRLGDTEAFF.

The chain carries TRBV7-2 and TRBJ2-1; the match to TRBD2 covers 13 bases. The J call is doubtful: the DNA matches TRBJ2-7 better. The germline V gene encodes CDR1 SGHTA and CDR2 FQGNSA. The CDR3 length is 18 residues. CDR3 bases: TGTGCCAGCAGCTTAGCTCGACTAGCGGGAGGATTATACAATGAGCAGTACTTC. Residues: CASSLARLAGGLYNEQYF.

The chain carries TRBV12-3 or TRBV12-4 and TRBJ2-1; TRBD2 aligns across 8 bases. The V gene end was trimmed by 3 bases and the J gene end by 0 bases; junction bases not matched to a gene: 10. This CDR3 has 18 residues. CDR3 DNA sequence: TGTGCCAGCAGTTTCCCTAGCGGGTCCCCGAGCTCCTACAATGAGCAGTTCTTC. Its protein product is CASSFPSGSPSSYNEQFF.

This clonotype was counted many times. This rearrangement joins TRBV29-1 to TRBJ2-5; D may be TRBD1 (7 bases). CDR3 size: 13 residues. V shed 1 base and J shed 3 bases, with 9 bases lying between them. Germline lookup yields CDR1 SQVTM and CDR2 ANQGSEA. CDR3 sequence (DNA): TGCAGCGTTGAAGCAGGGGGGAAAGAGACCCAGTACTTC. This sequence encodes CSVEAGGKETQYF.

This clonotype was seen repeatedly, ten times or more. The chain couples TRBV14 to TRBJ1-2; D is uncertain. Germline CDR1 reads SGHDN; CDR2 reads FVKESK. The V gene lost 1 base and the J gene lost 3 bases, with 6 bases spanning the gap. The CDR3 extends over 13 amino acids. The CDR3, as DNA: TGTGCCAGCAGCCAAGGAACGCACTATGGCTACACCTTC. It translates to CASSQGTHYGYTF.

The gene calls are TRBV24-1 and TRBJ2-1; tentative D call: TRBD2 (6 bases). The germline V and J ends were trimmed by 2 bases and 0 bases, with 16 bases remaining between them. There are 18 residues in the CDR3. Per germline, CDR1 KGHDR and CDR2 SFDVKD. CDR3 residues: CATSDSSPGVSSYNEQFF. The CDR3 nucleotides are TGTGCCACCAGTGATTCATCTCCGGGGGTGAGCTCCTACAATGAGCAGTTCTTC.

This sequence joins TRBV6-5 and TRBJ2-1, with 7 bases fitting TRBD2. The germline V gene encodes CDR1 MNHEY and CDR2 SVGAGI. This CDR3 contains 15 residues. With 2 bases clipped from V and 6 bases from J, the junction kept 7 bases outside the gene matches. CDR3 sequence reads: CASSYLGGSINEQFF. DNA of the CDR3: TGTGCCAGCAGTTACCTTGGCGGGAGTATCAATGAGCAGTTCTTC.

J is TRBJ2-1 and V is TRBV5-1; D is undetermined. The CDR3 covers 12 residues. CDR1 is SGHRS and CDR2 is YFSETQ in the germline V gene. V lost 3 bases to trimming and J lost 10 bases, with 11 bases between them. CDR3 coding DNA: TGCGCCAGCAGCTCACAAATGGGAGAGCAGTTCTTC. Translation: CASSSQMGEQFF.

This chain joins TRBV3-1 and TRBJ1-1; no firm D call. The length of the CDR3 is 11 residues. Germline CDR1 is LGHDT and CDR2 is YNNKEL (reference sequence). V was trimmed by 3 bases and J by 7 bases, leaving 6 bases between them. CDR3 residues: CASSQSGEAFF. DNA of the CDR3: TGTGCCAGCAGCCAGTCAGGTGAAGCTTTCTTT.

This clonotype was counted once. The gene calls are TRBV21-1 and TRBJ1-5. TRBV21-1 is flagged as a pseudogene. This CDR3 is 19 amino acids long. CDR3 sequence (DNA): TGTGCCAGCAGCAAAGCTCTTAGGGTAGCCCTTGGGGGCAATCAGCCCCAGCATTTT. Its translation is CASSKALRVALGGNQPQHF.

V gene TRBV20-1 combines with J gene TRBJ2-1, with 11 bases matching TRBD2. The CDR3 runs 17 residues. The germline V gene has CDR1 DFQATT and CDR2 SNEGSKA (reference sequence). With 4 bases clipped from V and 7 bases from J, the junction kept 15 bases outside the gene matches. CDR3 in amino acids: CSATASGGTGLENEQFF. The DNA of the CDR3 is TGCAGTGCTACTGCTAGCGGGGGGACGGGATTGGAAAATGAGCAGTTCTTC.

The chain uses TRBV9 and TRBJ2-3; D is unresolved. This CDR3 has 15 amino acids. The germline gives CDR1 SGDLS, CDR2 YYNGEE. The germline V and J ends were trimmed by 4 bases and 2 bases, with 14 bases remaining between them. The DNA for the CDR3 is TGTGCCAGCAGCTCGGGCGGTGGGTTCACAGATACGCAGTATTTT. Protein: CASSSGGGFTDTQYF.